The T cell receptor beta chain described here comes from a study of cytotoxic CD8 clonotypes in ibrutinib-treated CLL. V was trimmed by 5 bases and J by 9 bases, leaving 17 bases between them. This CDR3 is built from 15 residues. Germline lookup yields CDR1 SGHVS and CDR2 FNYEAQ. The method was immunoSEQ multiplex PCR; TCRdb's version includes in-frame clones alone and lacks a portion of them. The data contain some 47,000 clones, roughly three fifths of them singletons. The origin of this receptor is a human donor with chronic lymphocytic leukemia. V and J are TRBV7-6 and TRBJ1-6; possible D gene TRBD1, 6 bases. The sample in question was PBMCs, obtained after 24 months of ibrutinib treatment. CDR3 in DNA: TGTGCCAGCAGCCTTGCACAGGGAGGTGGTTCACCCCTCCACTTT. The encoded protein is CASSLAQGGGSPLHF. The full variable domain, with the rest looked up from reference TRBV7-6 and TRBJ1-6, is GAGVSQSPRYKVTKRGQDVALRCDPISGHVSLYWYRQALGQGPEFLTYFNYEAQQDKSGLPNDRFSAERPEGSISTLTIQRTEQRDSAMYRCASSLAQGGGSPLHFGNGTRLTVT.